The rows below give T cell receptor beta chains drawn from one sample of a study of blood T cell repertoires in COVID-19. Profiling relied on immunoSEQ multiplex PCR, and the TCRdb table lists in-frame clones only, not all of them. Here the sample spans some 90,000 clones, around 85% being singletons. Specimen: peripheral blood. Source of these receptors: a man aged 55 to 70 with acute or convalescent COVID-19. Both conserved end residues are part of each CDR3. The D gene is left open where the match is weak. Rows may omit the clone size; those that give it use once, few, many or a size class.

V	size	J	D	DNA	CDR3
TRBV15	NA	TRBJ1-3	TRBD1	TGTGCCACCCGGGACAGGGCCGCTGGAAACACCATATATTTT	CATRDRAAGNTIYF
TRBV3-1/TRBV3-2	few	TRBJ1-4	NA	TGTGCCAGCAGCCAAGATCGGACGGACCGGGGGGAAAAACTGTTTTTT	CASSQDRTDRGEKLFF
TRBV18	NA	TRBJ1-6	NA	TGTGCCAGCTCACCGAGGAATGATGGTTCACCCCTCCACTTT	CASSPRNDGSPLHF
TRBV7-2	NA	TRBJ2-7	NA	TGTGCCAGCAGCTTAGTGGACTCTGCTTTCCACGAGCAGTACTTC	CASSLVDSAFHEQYF
TRBV18	NA	TRBJ2-5	NA	TGTGCCAGCTCACAAGGACATTTGGGAGAGACCCAGTACTTC	CASSQGHLGETQYF
TRBV9	once	TRBJ2-5	NA	TGTGCCAGCAGCTCCTCCGGGACACAGTTCCAAGAGACCCAGTACTTC	CASSSSGTQFQETQYF
TRBV28	NA	TRBJ2-1	TRBD2	TGTGCCAGCAGTTTATGGTGGACTAGCGGGAGCAATGAGCAGTTCTTC	CASSLWWTSGSNEQFF
TRBV28	NA	TRBJ1-5	TRBD1	TGTGCCAGCAGGCTACAGGGGGTGGGTAGCAATCAGCCCCAGCATTTT	CASRLQGVGSNQPQHF
TRBV29-1	NA	TRBJ2-1	NA	TGCAGCGCCTCGTCCGGGGAGCGGTACAATGAGCAGTTCTTC	CSASSGERYNEQFF
TRBV19	once	TRBJ2-1	TRBD1	TGTGCCAGCGGCGAGGGGGCCTCCTACAATGAGCAGTTCTTC	CASGEGASYNEQFF
TRBV29-1	NA	TRBJ2-5	NA	TGCAGCGTTGAAGATCTTGGGCAGACCCAAGAGACCCAGTACTTC	CSVEDLGQTQETQYF
TRBV7-8	NA	TRBJ2-7	NA	TGTGCCAGCAGCGTGCAGGGTTCGGGTGACGAGCAGTACTTC	CASSVQGSGDEQYF
TRBV7-2	few	TRBJ2-1	TRBD2	TGTGCCAGCAGCTTAGAGGGGACTAGCGGGAGGTATTTCAATGAGCAGTTCTTC	CASSLEGTSGRYFNEQFF
TRBV7-9	NA	TRBJ2-2	NA	TGTGCCAGCAGCTTAGGAGCGAACACCGGGGAGCTGTTTTTT	CASSLGANTGELFF
TRBV7-8	NA	TRBJ2-4	NA	TGTGCCAGCAGCCTAGGGTCGGACATTCAGTACTTC	CASSLGSDIQYF
TRBV6-2/TRBV6-3	NA	TRBJ2-3	TRBD1	TGTGCCAGCAGTCCCGGGACAGATAGGGCAGATACGCAGTATTTT	CASSPGTDRADTQYF